This passage covers 32 T cell receptor beta chains from one sample sequenced in a study of T cell changes during pregnancy in multiple sclerosis. The table came from immunoSEQ multiplex PCR; TCRdb's copy has only in-frame clones and leaves some out. The sample has roughly 100,000 clones; more than 80% are singletons. The source material was peripheral blood, sampled before pregnancy. All receptors derive from a female donor with multiple sclerosis, enrolled in a pregnancy study.

This sequence joins TRBV14 and TRBJ1-1, with 7 bases aligning to TRBD1. Losses at the gene ends were 4 bases for V and 5 bases for J; bases not matched to a gene: 4. The CDR3 loop spans 13 amino acids. Looked up from germline, CDR1 is SGHDN and CDR2 is FVKESK. The CDR3 region is CASSRDRVTEAFF. CDR3 coding DNA: TGTGCCAGCAGCCGAGACAGGGTTACTGAAGCTTTCTTT.

This clone appeared once. This chain connects TRBV6-1 to TRBJ1-6, with 7 bases lining up with TRBD1. The germline CDR1 and CDR2 sequences are MNHNS and SASEGT. Trimming cost V 4 bases and J 9 bases; bases outside gene matches: 15. The CDR3 loop spans 17 amino acids. CDR3 residues: CASSATGVMKLISPLHF. CDR3 bases: TGTGCCAGCAGTGCCACAGGGGTTATGAAGTTAATTTCACCCCTCCACTTT.

The chain is built from TRBV18 and TRBJ2-2; tentatively, D is TRBD2 (6 bases). CDR1 is KGHSH, CDR2 LQKENI, per germline. The V gene lost 6 bases and the J gene lost 3 bases, with 14 bases spanning the gap. The CDR3 has 15 residues. DNA for the CDR3: TGTGCCAGCTCGCCCCTAGCGACCTACACCGGGGAGCTGTTTTTT. This encodes CASSPLATYTGELFF.

This chain joins TRBV5-1 and TRBJ2-5; D perhaps matches TRBD1 (5 bases). The CDR3 has 13 amino acids. Germline CDR1 is SGHRS and CDR2 is YFSETQ. Trimming removed 2 bases from V and 2 bases from J, with 7 bases in between. The CDR3 is CASSFRQQETQYF. DNA of the CDR3: TGCGCCAGCAGCTTTAGACAGCAAGAGACCCAGTACTTC.

In its sample, this clone was seen once. The J gene is TRBJ2-7, the V gene TRBV4-3; 9 nucleotides align to TRBD2. The germline V gene has CDR1 LGHNA and CDR2 YSLEER. The CDR3 covers 17 residues. Unmatched junction bases numbered 12, after V lost 3 bases and J lost 3 bases. CDR3 protein: CASSQEKSGGTLYEQYF. The DNA for the CDR3 is TGCGCCAGCAGCCAGGAGAAAAGCGGGGGGACCCTCTACGAGCAGTACTTC.

J is TRBJ2-1 and V is TRBV27; no clear D. The CDR3 extends over 12 amino acids. With 5 bases removed from V and 7 bases from J, the gap between germline ends came to 9 bases. CDR1 and CDR2 (germline): MNHEY, SMNVEV (reference sequence). CDR3 coding DNA: TGTGCCAGCAGTGCCCTAGGTAATGAGCAGTTCTTC. Translation: CASSALGNEQFF.

The V call is TRBV6-1, the J call TRBJ1-3; D is possibly TRBD1 (5 bases). The length of the CDR3 is 19 residues. Germline V gene lookup returns CDR1 MNHNS and CDR2 SASEGT. Trimming took off 2 bases at V and 0 bases at J, with 20 bases between the two ends. The CDR3 DNA reads as TGTGCCAGCAGTGAAACCGGACGGTGGCGGGGGACCTCTGGAAACACCATATATTTT. It codes for CASSETGRWRGTSGNTIYF.

The chain combines TRBV6-4 with TRBJ2-2, with D unclear. This CDR3 contains 15 residues. Between the trimmed V and J ends, which lost 3 bases and 0 bases, there was a span of 8 bases. The V gene's germline CDR1 is MRHNA and CDR2 SNTAGT. For the CDR3, the DNA is TGTGCCAGCAGTGAAAGCCCCGCGAACACCGGGGAGCTGTTTTTT. The encoded protein is CASSESPANTGELFF.

The count of this clone is one. This CDR3 reads CASSLTTGYTEAFF. The CDR3 DNA reads as TGTGCCAGCAGCCTAACGACAGGCTACACTGAAGCTTTCTTT. The V call is TRBV7-9, the J call TRBJ1-1; maybe TRBD1 (6 bases). V lost 5 bases, J lost 3 bases, and 13 bases lay in between. CDR3 length: 14 amino acids. Germline CDR1 SEHNR, CDR2 FQNEAQ (reference sequence). Full variable domain (missing parts from reference TRBV7-9 and TRBJ1-1): DTGVSQNPRHKITKRGQNVTFRCDPISEHNRLYWYRQTLGQGPEFLTYFQNEAQLEKSRLLSDRFSAERPKGSFSTLEIQRTEQGDSAMYLCASSLTTGYTEAFFGQGTRLTVV.

This clone appeared a single time. The chain carries TRBV5-1 and TRBJ1-4; D might be TRBD1 (6 bases). Trimming left V 5 bases short and J 4 bases short, with 15 bases between. Germline lookup yields CDR1 SGHRS and CDR2 YFSETQ. This CDR3 is built from 15 residues. The CDR3 is CASRLTGNNNEKLFF. The CDR3 bases are TGCGCCAGCAGACTTACAGGGAACAATAATGAAAAACTGTTTTTT.

The chain carries TRBV4-1 and TRBJ1-2; weak D call: TRBD1 (5 bases). This CDR3 spans 13 amino acids. Between the trimmed V and J ends, which lost 2 bases and 5 bases, there was a span of 9 bases. Looked up from germline, CDR1 is MGHRA and CDR2 is YSYEKL. For the CDR3, the DNA is TGCGCCAGCAGCCAACGGGGGGGGTATGGCTACACCTTC. The encoded protein is CASSQRGGYGYTF.

The J gene is TRBJ2-7, the V gene TRBV6-1; a weak D match, TRBD2 (6 bases). V shed 5 bases and J shed 4 bases, with 15 bases lying between them. This CDR3 has 14 amino acids. The germline gives CDR1 MNHNS, CDR2 SASEGT. CDR3 DNA sequence: TGTGCCAGCAGTACACCGGGACTGCCATACGAGCAGTACTTC. Encoded protein: CASSTPGLPYEQYF.

J is TRBJ2-1 and V is TRBV15; weak D call: TRBD2 (6 bases). The CDR3 consists of 13 residues. Germline V gene data show CDR1 as LNHNV and CDR2 as YYDKDF (reference sequence). V lost 4 bases and J lost 5, with 9 bases in between. The CDR3, as DNA: TGTGCCACCAGCACGGGCGGGGACAATGAGCAGTTCTTC. Amino acid sequence: CATSTGGDNEQFF.

The chain couples TRBV15 to TRBJ1-5; tentative D call: TRBD1 (5 bases). Germline-derived CDR1 and CDR2 are LNHNV and YYDKDF (reference sequence). V lost 1 base to trimming and J lost 7 bases, with 11 bases between them. This CDR3 has 14 residues. The CDR3 coding sequence is TGTGCCACCAGCAGAGGGGGCAGGGAACAGCCCCAGCATTTT. Amino acid sequence: CATSRGGREQPQHF.

The CDR3 nucleotides are TGTGCCAGCAGTCACGGGACAAGGAACACCGGGGAGCTGTTTTTT. Translation: CASSHGTRNTGELFF. The chain joins TRBV27 to TRBJ2-2, with D possibly being TRBD1 (6 bases). Germline CDR1 is MNHEY and CDR2 is SMNVEV (reference sequence). Trimming pared 5 bases from V and 1 base from J, leaving 11 bases between. CDR3 size: 15 residues.

The rearrangement joins TRBV6-5 to TRBJ2-1; D might be TRBD1 (6 bases). Germline values: CDR1 MNHEY, CDR2 SVGAGI. V lost 6 bases and J 9 bases, leaving 15 bases between the germline ends. The CDR3 runs to 13 residues. This chain's CDR3 is CASSRAQGREQFF. The CDR3 region has the DNA TGTGCCAGCAGCCGCGCACAGGGCCGTGAGCAGTTCTTC.

The chain couples TRBV5-1 to TRBJ1-3; 7 bases fit TRBD1. CDR3 length: 15 residues. Germline V gene lookup returns CDR1 SGHRS and CDR2 YFSETQ. V dropped 7 bases and J dropped 0; count of bases not matched to a gene: 7. The CDR3 DNA sequence: TGCGCCAGCCAACCGGGACAGATCTCTGGAAACACCATATATTTT. Translated: CASQPGQISGNTIYF.

This clone was seen once. The chain links TRBV5-6 to TRBJ2-7; TRBD1 aligns across 8 bases. With 0 bases clipped from V and 7 bases from J, the junction kept 12 bases outside the gene matches. Per the germline V gene, CDR1 is SGHDT and CDR2 is YYEEEE. The CDR3 is 16 amino acids. CDR3 nucleotide sequence: TGTGCCAGCAGCTTGGACGCCAGGGGGCGGCGAGGAGAGCAGTACTTC. It translates to CASSLDARGRRGEQYF.

This chain links TRBV10-3 with TRBJ2-1; a possible D gene is TRBD2 (6 bases). V lost 0 bases and J 8 bases, leaving 14 bases between the germline ends. CDR3 size: 15 residues. The germline CDR1 and CDR2 sequences are ENHRY and SYGVKD. CDR3 in DNA: TGTGCCATCAGTGAGTCGCAAATTTCGGGGGATGAGCAGTTCTTC. Protein sequence: CAISESQISGDEQFF.

The rearrangement joins TRBV4-1 to TRBJ2-2; TRBD2 agrees at 7 bases. V was pared by 8 bases and J by 1 base, with 4 bases of the junction left unmatched. The CDR3 loop spans 14 amino acids. From germline, CDR1 is MGHRA and CDR2 YSYEKL. In nucleotides, the CDR3 is TGCGCCAGCCGCCCGGGAGGGAACACCGGGGAGCTGTTTTTT. It codes for CASRPGGNTGELFF.

The chain joins TRBV28 to TRBJ2-1, with TRBD2 matching 7 bases. This CDR3 comprises 14 residues. J gave up 7 bases and V 5 bases, and 8 bases lay outside the gene matches. CDR1 and CDR2 (germline): MDHEN, SYDVKM. The DNA for the CDR3 is TGTGCCAGCAGTGGGAGTAGCGGGTTTAATGAGCAGTTCTTC. The encoded protein is CASSGSSGFNEQFF. The whole variable domain, filled in from reference TRBV28 and TRBJ2-1, reads DVKVTQSSRYLVKRTGEKVFLECVQDMDHENMFWYRQDPGLGLRLIYFSYDVKMKEKGDIPEGYSVSREKKERFSLILESASTNQTSMYLCASSGSSGFNEQFFGPGTRLTVL.

The DNA for the CDR3 is TGTGCCAGCAGGGCGGGACAGAAGGCCGAGCAGTACTTC. Its translation: CASRAGQKAEQYF. The chain recombines TRBV28 with TRBJ2-7; D is perhaps TRBD1 (7 bases). Germline loops: CDR1 MDHEN, CDR2 SYDVKM. The germline V and J ends were trimmed by 6 bases and 6 bases, with 15 bases remaining between them. This CDR3 contains 13 residues.

This clone is a singleton in its sample. This CDR3 is also generated by other DNA sequences in the sample. This chain uses TRBV10-3 with TRBJ1-5; 7 nucleotides align to TRBD1. The CDR3 totals 15 residues. The junction had 4 bases not matched to a gene; V was cut back by 2 bases and J by 3 bases. Germline V gene data show CDR1 as ENHRY and CDR2 as SYGVKD. The chain's CDR3 is CAISEQQGSNQPQHF. As DNA, the CDR3 is TGTGCCATCAGTGAGCAACAGGGGTCCAATCAGCCCCAGCATTTT.

The rearrangement joins TRBV28 to TRBJ1-2, with a weak D call TRBD1 (6 bases). V was pared by 7 bases and J by 1 base, with 16 bases between. The germline gives CDR1 MDHEN, CDR2 SYDVKM. CDR3 length: 15 amino acids. CDR3 residues: CASTPQGPLNYGYTF. The CDR3 DNA sequence: TGTGCCAGCACTCCCCAGGGGCCCCTTAACTATGGCTACACCTTC.

The rearrangement joins TRBV11-3 to TRBJ2-1; 9 nucleotides match TRBD2. Per germline, CDR1 SGHNT and CDR2 YENEEA. The junction had 9 bases not matched to a gene; V was cut back by 1 base and J by 8 bases. CDR3 size: 16 residues. Here the CDR3 reads CASSLGLSGRADEQFF. The CDR3, as DNA: TGTGCCAGCAGCTTAGGTCTTAGCGGGAGAGCAGATGAGCAGTTCTTC.

The gene calls are TRBV9 and TRBJ2-3; 7 positions match TRBD2. Germline assignment: CDR1 SGDLS and CDR2 YYNGEE. With V trimmed by 0 bases and J by 6 bases, 4 bases remained unmatched. This CDR3 is 14 amino acids long. The CDR3 nucleotides are TGTGCCAGCAGCGTAGGACTAGCCGCCGATACGCAGTATTTT. Translating it yields CASSVGLAADTQYF.

The chain combines TRBV19 with TRBJ2-2; 7 nucleotides line up with TRBD2. V gave up 7 bases and J gave up 7 bases; unmatched junction bases: 15. CDR1 and CDR2 (germline): LNHDA, SQIVND (reference sequence). This CDR3 contains 16 residues. CDR3 region: CASTAQMGREGGELFF. As DNA, the CDR3 is TGTGCCAGTACCGCCCAAATGGGCAGGGAGGGCGGGGAGCTGTTTTTT.

The chain employs TRBV30 and TRBJ2-7; 8 bases fit TRBD1. J was trimmed by 3 bases and V by 2 bases; bases with no gene match: 6. CDR3 length: 14 residues. Germline V lookup: CDR1 GTSNPN, CDR2 SVGIG (reference sequence). The CDR3 reads CAWSFQTGGYEQYF. The DNA of the CDR3 is TGTGCCTGGAGTTTTCAAACAGGGGGCTACGAGCAGTACTTC.

The chain combines TRBV19 with TRBJ1-1, with 7 bases that match TRBD1. The CDR3 is 16 residues long. CDR1 is LNHDA, CDR2 SQIVND, per germline (reference sequence). The trim removed 4 bases at V and 4 bases at J, leaving 12 bases unmatched. Written as DNA, the CDR3 is TGTGCCAGTAGTACTCGAGCGACAGGGAAGTTCACTGAAGCTTTCTTT. Protein sequence: CASSTRATGKFTEAFF.

The chain links TRBV28 to TRBJ2-5, with TRBD1 as a possible D gene (5 bases). Germline assignment: CDR1 MDHEN and CDR2 SYDVKM. V lost 1 base and J lost 4, with 19 bases in between. The CDR3 spans 17 residues. The chain's CDR3 is CASSLFGQAQGRETQYF. As DNA, the CDR3 is TGTGCCAGCAGTTTATTCGGCCAAGCCCAGGGTCGAGAGACCCAGTACTTC.

The rearrangement joins TRBV19 to TRBJ2-7, with D maybe TRBD1 (6 bases). The germline CDR1 and CDR2 sequences are LNHDA and SQIVND (reference sequence). CDR3 length equals 13 residues. The V gene lost 5 bases and the J gene lost 4 bases, with 12 bases spanning the gap. The CDR3 region has the DNA TGTGCCAGTAGTTCCGAGGACAGTTACGAGCAGTACTTC. It translates to CASSSEDSYEQYF.

This sequence joins TRBV4-2 and TRBJ1-6; D is undetermined. Deletions cut 0 bases from V and 5 bases from J, with 8 bases between. The germline V gene has CDR1 LGHNA and CDR2 YNFKEQ. The CDR3 consists of 15 residues. The CDR3, as DNA: TGTGCCAGCAGCCAAGAAACACGTGATAATTCACCCCTCCACTTT. Protein sequence: CASSQETRDNSPLHF.